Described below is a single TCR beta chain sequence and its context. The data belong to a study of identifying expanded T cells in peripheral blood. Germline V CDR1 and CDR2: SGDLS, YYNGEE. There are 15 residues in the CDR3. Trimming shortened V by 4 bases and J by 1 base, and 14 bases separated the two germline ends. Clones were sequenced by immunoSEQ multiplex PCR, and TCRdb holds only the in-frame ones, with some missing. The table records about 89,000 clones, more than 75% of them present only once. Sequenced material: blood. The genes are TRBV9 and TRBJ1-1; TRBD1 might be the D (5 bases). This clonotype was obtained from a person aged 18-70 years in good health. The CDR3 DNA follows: TGTGCCAGCAGCCCGATGAAGGGGAGGAACACTGAAGCTTTCTTT. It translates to CASSPMKGRNTEAFF.